This T cell receptor beta chain was captured by sequencing in a study of T cell responses to AZD1222 COVID-19 vaccine. Study details: Both about-4-week and about-12-week second-dose recipients were combined. The study, taken as a whole, reports: Unmutated variant regions are reportedly the target of nearly half of TCRs that are spike-specific. Possibly, clonal diversity was underestimated; donors were largely white British and included more females. Researchers report vaccine-associated CD4 TCRs spanning spike, with dominance at 160-218 and 743-854.

The table lists this clone with a few counts. No antigen is known for it. The length of the CDR3 is 15 residues. Produced via immunoSEQ multiplex PCR; TCRdb's table is partial and in-frame only. The table lists roughly 250,000 clones, roughly 93% of them singletons, with 0.5% to 0.7% in the top ten. The sequencing used peripheral blood, collected on day 0 of AZD1222 vaccination. The gene calls are TRBV21-1 and TRBJ1-1. TRBV21-1 is tagged as a pseudogene. The receptor was isolated from an adult in good health. DNA for the CDR3: TGTGCCAGCGGTACAGGGGAGGGAAGGAACACTGAAGCTTTCTTT. Translating it yields CASGTGEGRNTEAFF.